This TCR beta chain is from a study of cytomegalovirus exposure and HLA in healthy donors. As for the study in general: In a later analysis, the 100 to 150 validation repertoires were reported to have used the same platform as the roughly 670 first-cohort repertoires.

The donors were in the roughly 110-subject validation cohort; that cohort was separate from the approximately 670-subject first cohort. Germline CDR1 SGHAT, CDR2 FQDESV (reference sequence). With 5 bases clipped from V and 5 bases from J, the junction kept 9 bases outside the gene matches. CDR3 size: 16 residues. The data were produced by immunoSEQ multiplex PCR, yet TCRdb's version contains in-frame clones alone and is incomplete. The sample has about 98,000 clones; more than 85% are singletons. In regard to this clone: Its cognate antigen is unknown.

Findings of the study overall: Investigators reported approximately 150 TCR beta chains as tied to cytomegalovirus. Across donors, most TCRs were seen rarely, yet some public ones were widespread.

The source material was PBMCs. This chain links TRBV11-1 with TRBJ2-1, with 10 bases lining up with TRBD1. The TCR originated in a man aged 18-30 years in good health and CMV-seropositive. CDR3 DNA sequence: TGTGCCAGCAGCCCACGCCCGGGACAGGGGAACAATGAGCAGTTCTTC. The encoded protein is CASSPRPGQGNNEQFF.